This T cell receptor (beta chain) stems from a study of shared clonotypes between healthy human individuals. As for the study in general: There were three CD4 naive, three CD4 memory, two CD8 naive and one CD8 memory plates per donor.

Study-wide points: Clonotypes shared by all four donors outscored non-shared clonotypes in generation probability.

The CDR3 loop spans 17 amino acids. The junction had 12 bases not matched to a gene; V was cut back by 5 bases and J by 4 bases. Germline V gene data show CDR1 as MRHNA and CDR2 as SNTAGT. Produced via immunoSEQ multiplex PCR; TCRdb's table is partial and in-frame only. The profile shows more than 1,200,000 clones, approximately 98.5% of them singletons. With regard to this clone: Its antigen is currently unknown.

The receptor's source is a man aged 25-45 years in good health. The sequenced sample consisted of naive CD4+ T cells sorted from blood. This sample's subset: CD45RA+ positively selected. The chain uses TRBV6-4 and TRBJ1-2; TRBD1 matches 11 bases. In nucleotides, the CDR3 is TGTGCCAGCAGTCAAACGTCCGGGACAGGGGGACTCTATGGCTACACCTTC. This sequence encodes CASSQTSGTGGLYGYTF.